Listed here are 30 T cell receptor beta chains from one sample, sequenced in a study of blood T cell repertoires in COVID-19. Clones were sequenced by immunoSEQ multiplex PCR, and TCRdb holds only the in-frame ones, with some missing. This repertoire shows 250,000 to 300,000 clones, roughly 86% found once; its top ten account for approximately 10%. The specimen was peripheral blood. These receptors all stem from a woman in her 30s with COVID-19, enrolled during active disease.

The chain links TRBV7-8 to TRBJ2-7; 14 positions agree with TRBD2. Germline V CDR1 and CDR2: SGHVS, FQNEAQ. Trimming at V came to 2 bases and at J to 3 bases, leaving 3 bases not matched to a gene. There are 16 residues in the CDR3. The CDR3 DNA follows: TGTGCCAGCAGCTTATTCGGGACTAGCGGGAGCTACGAGCAGTACTTC. This sequence encodes CASSLFGTSGSYEQYF. Full variable domain (remainder filled in from reference TRBV7-8 and TRBJ2-7): GAGVSQSPRYKVAKRGQDVALRCDPISGHVSLFWYQQALGQGPEFLTYFQNEAQLDKSGLPSDRFFAERPEGSVSTLKIQRTQQEDSAVYLCASSLFGTSGSYEQYFGPGTRLTVT.

The chain recombines TRBV24-1 with TRBJ2-1, with 11 bases that match TRBD2. The CDR3 covers 15 residues. With V trimmed by 4 bases and J by 3 bases, 1 base remained unmatched. Germline V gene sequence: CDR1 KGHDR, CDR2 SFDVKD. CDR3 bases: TGTGCCACCAGTGAGACTAGCGGGAACTACAATGAGCAGTTCTTC. Protein: CATSETSGNYNEQFF.

This chain uses TRBV2 with TRBJ2-1; TRBD2 matches at 10 bases. V lost 4 bases, J lost 3 bases, and 9 bases stayed unmatched. Germline lookup yields CDR1 SNHLY and CDR2 FYNNEI. CDR3 length equals 17 residues. The CDR3 nucleotides read TGTGCCAGCAGTGGGTACCGTCTAGCGGGGGACTACAATGAGCAGTTCTTC. This sequence encodes CASSGYRLAGDYNEQFF.

The chain combines TRBV28 with TRBJ1-5, with TRBD1 as a possible D gene (5 bases). Trimming shortened V by 6 bases and J by 2 bases, and 11 bases separated the two germline ends. Germline V lookup: CDR1 MDHEN, CDR2 SYDVKM. The CDR3 totals 14 residues. DNA for the CDR3: TGTGCCAGCAGGCCGGCGGGGGGCAATCAGCCCCAGCATTTT. It specifies CASRPAGGNQPQHF.

This sequence joins TRBV9 and TRBJ1-3, with D hard to call. Per the germline V gene, CDR1 is SGDLS and CDR2 is YYNGEE. This CDR3 region has 16 residues. V was pared by 4 bases and J by 4 bases, with 18 bases between. The chain's CDR3 is CASSYRETLTGNTIYF. CDR3 in DNA: TGTGCCAGCAGCTATAGGGAGACCCTGACGGGAAACACCATATATTTT.

V gene TRBV2 combines with J gene TRBJ2-5; tentative D call: TRBD1 (5 bases). The CDR3 loop spans 14 amino acids. V dropped 4 bases and J dropped 5 bases, with 14 bases sitting between them. The V gene's germline CDR1 is SNHLY and CDR2 FYNNEI. Written as DNA, the CDR3 is TGTGCCAGCAGTGTAGGCCAGGGCTTGGAGACCCAGTACTTC. Protein product: CASSVGQGLETQYF.

This clone has a single count. V and J are TRBV20-1 and TRBJ2-3, with D tentatively TRBD2 (5 bases). This CDR3 comprises 11 residues. Trimming removed 4 bases at V and 14 bases at J, with 16 bases between. Germline V gives CDR1 DFQATT, CDR2 SNEGSKA (reference sequence). The CDR3 bases are TGCAGTGCTATTGTCGGACTCCCAAGGTATTTT. Protein sequence: CSAIVGLPRYF.

This clone was recorded only once. The CDR3 sequence is CASSLSGADEAFF. CDR3 sequence (DNA): TGTGCCAGCAGCTTATCAGGGGCGGATGAAGCTTTCTTT. This chain joins TRBV7-9 and TRBJ1-1, with D maybe TRBD1 (6 bases). The CDR3 consists of 13 residues. V shed 2 bases and J shed 7 bases, with 11 bases lying between them. Germline V gene data show CDR1 as SEHNR and CDR2 as FQNEAQ (reference sequence). Together with reference TRBV7-9 and TRBJ1-1, the CDR3 gives the full variable domain: DTGVSQNPRHKITKRGQNVTFRCDPISEHNRLYWYRQTLGQGPEFLTYFQNEAQLEKSRLLSDRFSAERPKGSFSTLEIQRTEQGDSAMYLCASSLSGADEAFFGQGTRLTVV.

The gene calls are TRBV5-1 and TRBJ1-1; 10 bases fit TRBD1. CDR1 and CDR2 (germline): SGHRS, YFSETQ. Trimming removed 2 bases from V and 5 bases from J; junction bases left unmatched: 9. The CDR3 has 16 residues. The CDR3 spells CASSFYPGTGETEAFF. The CDR3 bases are TGCGCCAGCAGCTTCTATCCCGGGACAGGGGAAACTGAAGCTTTCTTT. Combining the CDR3 with reference TRBV5-1 and TRBJ1-1 gives the whole variable domain KAGVTQTPRYLIKTRGQQVTLSCSPISGHRSVSWYQQTPGQGLQFLFEYFSETQRNKGNFPGRFSGRQFSNSRSEMNVSTLELGDSALYLCASSFYPGTGETEAFFGQGTRLTVV.

V gene TRBV30 combines with J gene TRBJ1-2; the D gene is possibly TRBD1 (6 bases). Between the trimmed V and J ends, which lost 4 bases and 7 bases, there was a span of 16 bases. CDR1 and CDR2 from the germline V gene are GTSNPN and SVGIG (reference sequence). CDR3 length equals 13 residues. CDR3 nucleotides: TGTGCCTGGACCCGATCCGGGACAACTGGCTACACCTTC. Translated: CAWTRSGTTGYTF.

The chain couples TRBV10-3 to TRBJ1-1, with 7 bases lining up with TRBD1. CDR1 is ENHRY and CDR2 is SYGVKD in the germline V gene. The CDR3 consists of 14 residues. Trimming cost V 5 bases and J 1 base; bases outside gene matches: 4. CDR3 sequence (DNA): TGTGCCATCAGTTCCAACAGGGGGAACACTGAAGCTTTCTTT. It yields the protein CAISSNRGNTEAFF.

The rearrangement uses TRBV28 and TRBJ2-7, with D possibly matching TRBD1 (6 bases). Germline CDR1 reads MDHEN; CDR2 reads SYDVKM. The CDR3 runs 15 residues. Trimming cost V 5 bases and J 3 bases, with 17 bases left between them. The chain's CDR3 is CASSQLRDINYEQYF. The CDR3 DNA follows: TGTGCCAGCAGTCAGCTCCGGGACATCAACTACGAGCAGTACTTC.

The chain links TRBV27 to TRBJ1-5, with D perhaps matching TRBD1 (6 bases). Looked up from germline, CDR1 is MNHEY and CDR2 is SMNVEV (reference sequence). Trimming stripped 2 bases from V and 7 bases from J, with 15 bases between. The CDR3 contains 15 residues. CDR3 bases: TGTGCCAGCAGTTTAGGAGGCAGGGGTGCACAGCCCCAGCATTTT. It specifies CASSLGGRGAQPQHF.

The chain couples TRBV4-1 to TRBJ1-1, with D hard to call. Between the trimmed V and J ends, which lost 7 bases and 3 bases, there was a span of 15 bases. This CDR3 comprises 14 residues. Germline CDR1 reads MGHRA; CDR2 reads YSYEKL. The CDR3 sequence is CASTLSPKDTEAFF. CDR3 bases: TGCGCCAGCACCCTTTCCCCTAAAGACACTGAAGCTTTCTTT.

Remarks on this clone: This same CDR3 is encoded by further DNA sequences in the sample. This rearrangement joins TRBV6-5 to TRBJ2-7; 12 bases line up with TRBD2. This CDR3 spans 14 amino acids. The germline gives CDR1 MNHEY, CDR2 SVGAGI. Unmatched junction bases numbered 3, after V lost 5 bases and J lost 4 bases. The CDR3 DNA is TGTGCCAGCAGTCGGACTAGCGGGACGTACGAGCAGTACTTC. It yields the protein CASSRTSGTYEQYF.

The chain is built from TRBV29-1 and TRBJ1-1; D is perhaps TRBD1 (5 bases). Trimming removed 7 bases from V and 6 bases from J, with 12 bases in between. The germline CDR1 and CDR2 sequences are SQVTM and ANQGSEA. This CDR3 contains 11 residues. DNA for the CDR3: TGCAGCGGCCATCGGGGGGCTGAAGCTTTCTTT. Its protein is CSGHRGAEAFF.

This sequence joins TRBV12-3 or TRBV12-4 and TRBJ2-7; possibly TRBD2 for D (6 bases). This CDR3 is 13 amino acids long. V lost 4 bases, J lost 4 bases, and 11 bases lay in between. Here the CDR3 DNA reads TGTGCCAGCAGTTGGGGGGTTGGGTACGAGCAGTACTTC. Translating it yields CASSWGVGYEQYF.

This chain connects TRBV5-1 to TRBJ2-7, with D perhaps TRBD2 (5 bases). Per germline, CDR1 SGHRS and CDR2 YFSETQ. The CDR3 is 15 amino acids. V was pared by 4 bases and J by 0 bases, with 14 bases between. The CDR3 DNA reads TGCGCCAGCAGCCCACGCTCCGGGGTCTCCTACGAGCAGTACTTC. Protein: CASSPRSGVSYEQYF.

The chain's CDR3 is CASSIYLSQTYEQYF. CDR3 DNA sequence: TGTGCCAGTAGTATTTATCTTTCTCAGACCTACGAGCAGTACTTC. The V and J genes are TRBV19 and TRBJ2-7; unclear D gene. There are 15 residues in the CDR3. The germline V gene has CDR1 LNHDA and CDR2 SQIVND (reference sequence). V gave up 3 bases and J gave up 2 bases, with 14 bases separating them.

The chain links TRBV29-1 to TRBJ1-1; 7 bases map to TRBD1. The V and J ends lost 4 bases and 0 bases, in that order; junction bases with no gene match: 5. This CDR3 region has 14 residues. The germline CDR1 and CDR2 sequences are SQVTM and ANQGSEA. The CDR3 reads CSVASGTVNTEAFF. The CDR3 DNA is TGCAGCGTTGCCTCCGGGACAGTGAACACTGAAGCTTTCTTT.

The chain is built from TRBV3-1 (or the pseudogene TRBV3-2) and TRBJ1-4; D not resolved. CDR1 LGHDT and CDR2 YNNKEL come from the germline V gene (reference sequence). This CDR3 has 16 residues. The V end was cut by 0 bases, the J end by 3 bases, with 11 bases between. The CDR3 is CASSQDLGNPNEKLFF. The CDR3 coding sequence is TGTGCCAGCAGCCAAGATTTGGGCAACCCTAATGAAAAACTGTTTTTT.

This rearrangement joins TRBV7-8 to TRBJ1-1; D possibly corresponds to TRBD1 (5 bases). This CDR3 region has 14 residues. Germline V gene lookup returns CDR1 SGHVS and CDR2 FQNEAQ. Trimming took 5 bases from V and 3 from J, leaving 13 bases between them. The CDR3 DNA reads TGTGCCAGCAGCCTCCAGGGTGTTCACACTGAAGCTTTCTTT. This encodes CASSLQGVHTEAFF.

The chain carries TRBV2 and TRBJ2-4, with D tentatively TRBD2 (5 bases). There are 15 residues in the CDR3. Germline CDR1 and CDR2: SNHLY and FYNNEI. V was shortened by 2 bases and J by 1 base, with 9 bases between the two germline ends. CDR3 sequence reads: CASSERGWAKNIQYF. The DNA for the CDR3 is TGTGCCAGCAGTGAACGGGGTTGGGCCAAAAACATTCAGTACTTC.

This clone was seen once. The CDR3 DNA follows: TGTGCCAGCAGCCGGAAGGTAGCGGGTGCTGGAGAGACCCAGTACTTC. Translating gives CASSRKVAGAGETQYF. This sequence joins TRBV3-1 (or the pseudogene TRBV3-2) and TRBJ2-5; 7 bases align to TRBD2. The germline CDR1 and CDR2 sequences are LGHDT and YNNKEL (reference sequence). The CDR3 totals 16 residues. Trimming cost V 4 bases and J 4 bases; bases outside gene matches: 12.

V and J are TRBV24-1 and TRBJ2-5; TRBD1 agrees at 8 bases. The CDR3 has 14 residues. Germline V gene sequence: CDR1 KGHDR, CDR2 SFDVKD. J was trimmed by 5 bases and V by 3 bases; bases with no gene match: 4. The CDR3: CATSDIRQGETQYF. CDR3 DNA sequence: TGTGCCACCAGTGATATCCGACAGGGGGAGACCCAGTACTTC.

This chain joins TRBV7-9 and TRBJ2-4; 8 bases agree with TRBD1. The V gene's germline CDR1 is SEHNR and CDR2 FQNEAQ (reference sequence). V gave up 5 bases and J gave up 2 bases; unmatched junction bases: 2. The length of the CDR3 is 14 residues. CDR3 DNA sequence: TGTGCCAGCAGCCCAGGGGGCTCCAAAAACATTCAGTACTTC. This gives the protein CASSPGGSKNIQYF.

V gene TRBV6-6 combines with J gene TRBJ1-1; possibly TRBD1 for D (5 bases). The CDR3 loop spans 14 amino acids. V lost 2 bases and J 1 base, leaving 8 bases between the germline ends. Germline V CDR1 and CDR2: MNHNY, SVGAGI (reference sequence). CDR3 sequence: CASSYGATNTEAFF. CDR3 sequence (DNA): TGTGCCAGCAGTTACGGGGCTACGAACACTGAAGCTTTCTTT.

The table lists this clone with a count of one. The chain combines TRBV6-6 with TRBJ2-7, with 8 bases aligning to TRBD1. The CDR3 spans 13 residues. CDR1 and CDR2 from the germline V gene are MNHNY and SVGAGI (reference sequence). V trimming: 7 bases; J trimming: 7 bases; junction bases outside the gene matches: 9. CDR3 coding DNA: TGTGCCAGCACGGGCCAGGGGGCGGGGGAGCAGTACTTC. Protein sequence: CASTGQGAGEQYF.

About this clone itself: Different DNA sequences within this sample yield the same CDR3. The V and J genes are TRBV6-2 or TRBV6-3 and TRBJ1-1; TRBD1 is a possible D gene (6 bases). Trimming pared 3 bases from V and 4 bases from J, leaving 12 bases between. This CDR3 has 14 residues. Germline V lookup: CDR1 MNHEY, CDR2 SVGEGT. The CDR3 nucleotides are TGTGCCAGCAGTTATTTTCCCAGGGGCACTGAAGCTTTCTTT. This encodes CASSYFPRGTEAFF.

As to this clone: Other DNA sequences in this specimen translate into the identical CDR3. The chain employs TRBV28 and TRBJ2-2; no clear D. In germline, CDR1 is MDHEN, CDR2 SYDVKM. The CDR3 length is 14 residues. Trimming cost V 2 bases and J 2 bases, with 6 bases left between them. This CDR3 reads CASSLGRNTGELFF. Here the CDR3 DNA reads TGTGCCAGCAGTTTAGGCCGAAACACCGGGGAGCTGTTTTTT.